Listed here are 18 T cell receptor beta chains from one sample, sequenced in a study of control samples from healthy donors and cancer patients. Only in-frame clones appear in the TCRdb table, and some are missing; sequencing was by immunoSEQ multiplex PCR. The data show about 410,000 clones, with around 90% seen just once and roughly 6.4% held by the top ten. Specimen: PBMCs. The source is a man aged 40-49 years with head and neck cancer.

This chain links TRBV7-3 with TRBJ2-3; D is perhaps TRBD2 (5 bases). V was shortened by 2 bases and J by 3 bases, with 6 bases between the two germline ends. Germline V lookup: CDR1 SGHTA, CDR2 FQGTGA. The CDR3 consists of 13 residues. CDR3 in DNA: TGTGCCAGCAGCTTAGGGGAGACAGATACGCAGTATTTT. It codes for CASSLGETDTQYF.

This clone is a singleton in its sample. The chain links TRBV9 to TRBJ2-2, with TRBD2 as a possible D gene (5 bases). Germline CDR1 SGDLS, CDR2 YYNGEE. The CDR3 loop spans 13 amino acids. The V and J ends lost 4 bases and 6 bases respectively, with 10 bases between them. This chain's CDR3 is CASSPVRAGELFF. Here the CDR3 DNA reads TGTGCCAGCAGCCCGGTGAGGGCCGGGGAGCTGTTTTTT. The full variable domain, its missing parts supplied by reference TRBV9 and TRBJ2-2, is DSGVTQTPKHLITATGQRVTLRCSPRSGDLSVYWYQQSLDQGLQFLIQYYNGEERAKGNILERFSAQQFPDLHSELNLSSLELGDSALYFCASSPVRAGELFFGEGSRLTVL.

This chain connects TRBV27 to TRBJ2-1; 11 bases fit TRBD2. V was pared by 4 bases and J by 6 bases, with 8 bases of the junction left unmatched. The CDR3 runs 16 residues. CDR1 and CDR2 from the germline V gene are MNHEY and SMNVEV (reference sequence). The CDR3 region is CASSSLLAGESNEQFF. In DNA, the CDR3 is TGTGCCAGCAGTTCCCTACTAGCGGGAGAATCCAATGAGCAGTTCTTC.

This clone was seen a single time. V and J are TRBV7-2 and TRBJ1-6; 7 nucleotides align to TRBD1. V was clipped by 1 base and J by 7 bases; unmatched bases: 7. CDR3 size: 16 residues. Germline lookup yields CDR1 SGHTA and CDR2 FQGNSA. CDR3 sequence: CASSLDGQAFNSPLHF. The CDR3 DNA sequence: TGTGCCAGCAGCTTAGATGGACAGGCTTTCAATTCACCCCTCCACTTT. The full variable domain, in which reference TRBV7-2 and TRBJ1-6 provide the parts outside the CDR3, is GAGVSQSPSNKVTEKGKDVELRCDPISGHTALYWYRQSLGQGLEFLIYFQGNSAPDKSGLPSDRFSAERTGGSVSTLTIQRTQQEDSAVYLCASSLDGQAFNSPLHFGNGTRLTVT.

The chain uses TRBV5-6 and TRBJ1-5; perhaps TRBD1 as D (5 bases). Trimming took off 4 bases at V and 4 bases at J, with 15 bases between the two ends. This CDR3 comprises 15 residues. Germline assignment: CDR1 SGHDT and CDR2 YYEEEE. CDR3 in DNA: TGTGCCAGCAGCCTCTGGGGGGTTGGGAATCAGCCCCAGCATTTT. It yields the protein CASSLWGVGNQPQHF. The whole variable domain, filled in from reference TRBV5-6 and TRBJ1-5, reads DAGVTQSPTHLIKTRGQQVTLRCSPKSGHDTVSWYQQALGQGPQFIFQYYEEEERQRGNFPDRFSGHQFPNYSSELNVNALLLGDSALYLCASSLWGVGNQPQHFGDGTRLSIL.

This chain connects TRBV6-5 to TRBJ1-2; 7 positions agree with TRBD1. The CDR3 is 14 residues long. CDR1 is MNHEY and CDR2 is SVGAGI in the germline V gene. V dropped 6 bases and J dropped 6; count of bases not matched to a gene: 10. CDR3: CASSRGTEDHGYTF. The CDR3 DNA sequence: TGTGCCAGCAGCAGAGGGACAGAGGATCATGGCTACACCTTC.

The rearrangement uses TRBV5-6 and TRBJ1-6; D is undetermined. From germline, CDR1 is SGHDT and CDR2 YYEEEE. This CDR3 is built from 14 residues. Trimming removed 1 base from V and 7 bases from J, with 9 bases in between. Here the CDR3 reads CASSLRQANSPLHF. The CDR3 DNA reads as TGTGCCAGCAGCTTGAGGCAGGCGAATTCACCCCTCCACTTT.

This clone came up a few times. The rearrangement joins TRBV18 to TRBJ1-2; D is undetermined. V dropped 3 bases and J dropped 8 bases, with 10 bases sitting between them. This CDR3 is built from 12 residues. The germline V gene has CDR1 KGHSH and CDR2 LQKENI. In DNA form, the CDR3 reads TGTGCCAGCTCACCCGACGGTGAAGGCTACACCTTC. Its protein is CASSPDGEGYTF.

This sequence joins TRBV6-2 or TRBV6-3 and TRBJ2-7, with a possible D match to TRBD1 (6 bases). Germline assignment: CDR1 MNHEY and CDR2 SVGEGT. The CDR3 is 14 amino acids. Trimming pared 6 bases from V and 0 bases from J, leaving 12 bases between. The CDR3 region has the DNA TGTGCCAGCAGCTCGACAGGCCTCTCCTACGAGCAGTACTTC. It yields the protein CASSSTGLSYEQYF.

V and J are TRBV6-1 and TRBJ2-1; D perhaps matches TRBD1 (6 bases). The CDR3 runs 17 residues. Trimming removed 2 bases at V and 5 bases at J, with 19 bases between. Germline CDR1 and CDR2: MNHNS and SASEGT. Written as DNA, the CDR3 is TGTGCCAGCAGTGAATACCCCTCCTGGACAGTTAACAATGAGCAGTTCTTC. It is translated as CASSEYPSWTVNNEQFF.

V usage is TRBV6-5 and J usage is TRBJ1-6; 7 bases agree with TRBD1. The CDR3 runs to 14 residues. Germline loops: CDR1 MNHEY, CDR2 SVGAGI. V was clipped by 8 bases and J by 7 bases; unmatched bases: 8. The CDR3 nucleotides read TGTGCCAGCGAGGCAGGGGGAAGGAATTCACCCCTCCACTTT. Amino acid sequence: CASEAGGRNSPLHF.

This chain links TRBV6-5 with TRBJ1-1; D ambiguous. The V gene lost 2 bases and the J gene lost 1 base, with 8 bases spanning the gap. The CDR3 covers 14 residues. The V gene's germline CDR1 is MNHEY and CDR2 SVGAGI. This CDR3 reads CASSYTSKNTEAFF. The CDR3 nucleotides read TGTGCCAGCAGTTACACCTCAAAGAACACTGAAGCTTTCTTT.

The rearrangement uses TRBV11-2 and TRBJ1-2; perhaps TRBD1 as D (6 bases). V dropped 0 bases and J dropped 14 bases, with 19 bases sitting between them. This CDR3 comprises 14 residues. Germline V gene data show CDR1 as SGHAT and CDR2 as FQNNGV. The CDR3 here is CASSLDPGTGRDTF. CDR3 in DNA: TGTGCCAGCAGCTTAGATCCGGGCACAGGGCGGGATACCTTC.

J is TRBJ2-1 and V is TRBV5-1; a possible D gene is TRBD2 (6 bases). Germline assignment: CDR1 SGHRS and CDR2 YFSETQ. Between the trimmed V and J ends, which lost 6 bases and 0 bases, there was a span of 16 bases. The CDR3 has 16 amino acids. The CDR3 DNA follows: TGCGCCAGCAACCCTAGCGCCCTTAGCTCCTACAATGAGCAGTTCTTC. Protein: CASNPSALSSYNEQFF.

The V call is TRBV19, the J call TRBJ2-7; 7 nucleotides line up with TRBD2. This CDR3 has 14 residues. V shed 4 bases and J 2 bases; nucleotides not matched to a gene: 5. Germline CDR1 LNHDA, CDR2 SQIVND (reference sequence). CDR3 nucleotides: TGTGCCAGTAGTAGATATCGGGAGGCCTACGAGCAGTACTTC. Translation: CASSRYREAYEQYF.

The V call is TRBV11-2, the J call TRBJ1-1; TRBD1 might be the D (5 bases). Looked up from germline, CDR1 is SGHAT and CDR2 is FQNNGV. CDR3 length: 13 residues. The V and J ends lost 0 bases and 4 bases respectively, with 6 bases between them. Written as DNA, the CDR3 is TGTGCCAGCAGCTTAGATGGGGGCACTGAAGCTTTCTTT. It specifies CASSLDGGTEAFF.

This clone was seen a single time. The V and J genes are TRBV5-1 and TRBJ1-4; D remains unclear. V was shortened by 6 bases and J by 0 bases, with 9 bases between the two germline ends. The CDR3 runs 14 residues. CDR1 is SGHRS, CDR2 YFSETQ, per germline. CDR3 in amino acids: CASTPSSTNEKLFF. The DNA for the CDR3 is TGCGCCAGCACTCCTAGCTCAACTAATGAAAAACTGTTTTTT. Full variable domain (rest looked up from reference TRBV5-1 and TRBJ1-4): KAGVTQTPRYLIKTRGQQVTLSCSPISGHRSVSWYQQTPGQGLQFLFEYFSETQRNKGNFPGRFSGRQFSNSRSEMNVSTLELGDSALYLCASTPSSTNEKLFFGSGTQLSVL.

The chain has TRBV9 and TRBJ2-7; D not certain. Germline CDR1 is SGDLS and CDR2 is YYNGEE. The germline V and J ends were trimmed by 4 bases and 3 bases, with 14 bases remaining between them. The CDR3 is 14 amino acids. The CDR3 DNA reads as TGTGCCAGCAGCCCCGAACCCTGGCTCTACGAGCAGTACTTC. Translating gives CASSPEPWLYEQYF.